One sample yielded the 9 T cell receptor beta chains listed below, sequenced in a study of shared clonotypes between healthy human individuals. Generated by immunoSEQ multiplex PCR, the TCRdb table keeps only in-frame clones and is missing some. The table lists about 480,000 clones, 79% of them singletons, with about an eighth in the top ten. The sample taken for sequencing was PBMCs. The source is a woman between 40 and 50 years old in good health. Some clones in this sample may be carry-over from other donors' samples.

The rearrangement joins TRBV18 to TRBJ2-5, with 7 bases that match TRBD1. CDR1 and CDR2 (germline): KGHSH, LQKENI. Germline trimming cut 8 bases from V and 5 bases from J; bases unmatched to any gene: 20. This CDR3 contains 17 residues. The CDR3 loop reads CASQGVHRTTPRETQYF. DNA for the CDR3: TGTGCCAGCCAGGGGGTTCACAGGACCACACCGCGGGAGACCCAGTACTTC.

There are a few counts of this clone. J is TRBJ2-7 and V is TRBV29-1; D is perhaps TRBD1 or TRBD2 (5 bases each). Germline CDR1 reads SQVTM; CDR2 reads ANQGSEA. This CDR3 is 11 amino acids long. The V end was cut by 6 bases, the J end by 7 bases, with 13 bases between. CDR3 sequence reads: CSVLRGPEQYF. The CDR3 DNA sequence: TGCAGCGTCCTGAGGGGCCCAGAGCAGTACTTC.

The chain combines TRBV2 with TRBJ2-3; the match to TRBD1 covers 10 bases. This CDR3 is built from 14 residues. Unmatched junction bases numbered 4, after V lost 4 bases and J lost 6 bases. Germline V gene sequence: CDR1 SNHLY, CDR2 FYNNEI. The CDR3 is CASSGDRGFDTQYF. CDR3 nucleotide sequence: TGTGCCAGCAGTGGGGACAGGGGTTTCGATACGCAGTATTTT. The whole variable domain, filled in from reference TRBV2 and TRBJ2-3, reads EPEVTQTPSHQVTQMGQEVILRCVPISNHLYFYWYRQILGQKVEFLVSFYNNEISEKSEIFDDQFSVERPDGSNFTLKIRSTKLEDSAMYFCASSGDRGFDTQYFGPGTRLTVL.

This clone was observed a single time. This CDR3 fails to terminate in the conserved phenylalanine or tryptophan, so it likely reflects a read error. The DNA is omitted, as the CDR3 cannot be located on it reliably, and the CDR3 follows TCRdb's listing. The chain links TRBV7-9 to TRBJ1-2. The CDR3 extends over 14 residues, inclusive of both ends. Germline V gene sequence: CDR1 SEHNR, CDR2 FQNEAQ (reference sequence). The chain's CDR3 is CASSLAVANYGYTL.

The chain carries TRBV7-9 and TRBJ1-3; D is undetermined. Per germline, CDR1 SEHNR and CDR2 FQNEAQ (reference sequence). This CDR3 region has 13 residues. Trimming removed 1 base at V and 2 bases at J, with 3 bases between. CDR3: CASSLGAGNTIYF. CDR3 nucleotide sequence: TGTGCCAGCAGCTTAGGTGCTGGAAACACCATATATTTT. The full variable domain, in which reference TRBV7-9 and TRBJ1-3 provide the parts outside the CDR3, is DTGVSQNPRHKITKRGQNVTFRCDPISEHNRLYWYRQTLGQGPEFLTYFQNEAQLEKSRLLSDRFSAERPKGSFSTLEIQRTEQGDSAMYLCASSLGAGNTIYFGEGSWLTVV.

The chain links TRBV19 to TRBJ2-7; D is possibly TRBD2 (6 bases). Trimming removed 5 bases at V and 5 bases at J, with 16 bases between. Germline lookup yields CDR1 LNHDA and CDR2 SQIVND (reference sequence). The CDR3 is 14 residues long. The CDR3 bases are TGTGCCAGTAGTCCCCGCCGGGAGAGAAACGAGCAGTACTTC. Translation: CASSPRRERNEQYF.

This clone showed up many times. In nucleotides, the CDR3 is TGTGCCAGCACCCCCCTTTTAAGGACTAGCGGGTACAATGAGCAGTTCTTC. It yields the protein CASTPLLRTSGYNEQFF. J is TRBJ2-1 and V is TRBV28, with 11 nucleotides matching TRBD2. Germline V gene lookup returns CDR1 MDHEN and CDR2 SYDVKM. The V segment lost 7 bases and the J segment 4 bases; nucleotides outside the gene matches: 12. CDR3 length: 17 residues.

A few counts support this clone. The chain joins TRBV29-1 to TRBJ1-1; 7 nucleotides match TRBD1. J gave up 0 bases and V 6 bases, and 7 bases lay outside the gene matches. The CDR3 spans 14 residues. The germline V gene encodes CDR1 SQVTM and CDR2 ANQGSEA. The CDR3 here is CSVVTGPMNTEAFF. CDR3 coding DNA: TGCAGCGTCGTGACAGGGCCCATGAACACTGAAGCTTTCTTT. Full variable domain (rest looked up from reference TRBV29-1 and TRBJ1-1): SAVISQKPSRDICQRGTSLTIQCQVDSQVTMMFWYRQQPGQSLTLIATANQGSEATYESGFVIDKFPISRPNLTFSTLTVSNMSPEDSSIYLCSVVTGPMNTEAFFGQGTRLTVV.

This chain uses TRBV6-5 with TRBJ2-3; no definite D call. Trimming removed 6 bases from V and 3 bases from J, with 10 bases in between. This CDR3 contains 13 residues. The germline V gene has CDR1 MNHEY and CDR2 SVGAGI. The CDR3 nucleotides are TGTGCCAGCAGATATATGGGAACAGATACGCAGTATTTT. Its protein product is CASRYMGTDTQYF.